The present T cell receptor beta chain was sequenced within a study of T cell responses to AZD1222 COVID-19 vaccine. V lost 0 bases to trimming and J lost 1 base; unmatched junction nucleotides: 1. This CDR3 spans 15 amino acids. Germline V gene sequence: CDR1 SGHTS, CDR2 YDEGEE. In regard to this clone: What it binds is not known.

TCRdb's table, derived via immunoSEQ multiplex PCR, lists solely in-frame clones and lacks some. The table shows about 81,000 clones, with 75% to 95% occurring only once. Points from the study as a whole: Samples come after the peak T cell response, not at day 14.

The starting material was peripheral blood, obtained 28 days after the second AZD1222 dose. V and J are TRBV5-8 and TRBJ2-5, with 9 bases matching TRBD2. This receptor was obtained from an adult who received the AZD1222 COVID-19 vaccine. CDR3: CASSLGSGGQETQYF. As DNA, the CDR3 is TGTGCCAGCAGCTTGGGTAGCGGGGGCCAAGAGACCCAGTACTTC.